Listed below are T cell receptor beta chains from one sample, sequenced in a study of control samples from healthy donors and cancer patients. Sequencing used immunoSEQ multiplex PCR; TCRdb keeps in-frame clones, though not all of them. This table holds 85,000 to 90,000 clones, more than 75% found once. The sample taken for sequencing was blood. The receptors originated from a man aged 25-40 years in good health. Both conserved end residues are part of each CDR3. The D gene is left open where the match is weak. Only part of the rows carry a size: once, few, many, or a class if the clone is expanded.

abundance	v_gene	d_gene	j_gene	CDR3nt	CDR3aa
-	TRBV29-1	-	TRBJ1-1	TGCAGCGTGGGAGATGACAGAACTGAAGCTTTCTTT	CSVGDDRTEAFF
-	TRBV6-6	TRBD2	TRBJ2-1	TGTGCCAGCAGACGAGAACGAGGCCTAGCGGGGGCTAATGAGCAGTTCTTC	CASRRERGLAGANEQFF
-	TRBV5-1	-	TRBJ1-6	TGCGCCAGCAGCGGCGGACAAAGAACAGGATCACCCCTCCACTTT	CASSGGQRTGSPLHF
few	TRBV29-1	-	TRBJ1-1	TGCAGCGTTGAGCCGGGGCTTGAAGCTTTCTTT	CSVEPGLEAFF
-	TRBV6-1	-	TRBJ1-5	TGTGCCAGCAGTGAAGCTTACGGGGGAGGGAGCAATCAGCCCCAGCATTTT	CASSEAYGGGSNQPQHF
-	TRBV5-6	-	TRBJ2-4	TGTGCCAGCAGCTTAAGGGTCCGAGACAAAAACATTCAGTACTTC	CASSLRVRDKNIQYF
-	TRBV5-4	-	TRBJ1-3	TGTGCCAGCAAGCGAGATGGGGGCGCTTTAGGAAACACCATATATTTT	CASKRDGGALGNTIYF
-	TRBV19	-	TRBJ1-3	TGTGCCAGTGCGACAGGTTACTCTGGAAACACCATATATTTT	CASATGYSGNTIYF
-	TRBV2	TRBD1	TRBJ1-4	TGTGCCACCTCTAACAGGGGGACGGGGGTGGAGGAACTGTTTTTT	CATSNRGTGVEELFF
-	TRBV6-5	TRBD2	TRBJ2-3	TGTGCCAGCAGTTATTTGGCGGGGGGCTCCACAGATACGCAGTATTTT	CASSYLAGGSTDTQYF
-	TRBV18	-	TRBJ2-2	TGTGCCAGCTCACCATTGGGGACGAACACCGGGGAGCTGTTTTTT	CASSPLGTNTGELFF
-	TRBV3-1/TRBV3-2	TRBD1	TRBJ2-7	TGTGCCAGCAGCCTCCGGGACAGCTACGAGCAGTACTTC	CASSLRDSYEQYF
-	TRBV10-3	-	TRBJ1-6	TGTGCCATCAGTGCGGAAGGACACCCTAATTCACCCCTCCACTTT	CAISAEGHPNSPLHF
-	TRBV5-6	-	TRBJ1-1	TGTGCCAGCTCAAGGATGGGCACTGAAGCTTTCTTT	CASSRMGTEAFF
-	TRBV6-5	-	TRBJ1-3	TGTGCCAGCAGTTATGAGGGGGTAAACTCTGGAAACACCATATATTTT	CASSYEGVNSGNTIYF
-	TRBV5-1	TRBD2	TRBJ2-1	TGCGCCAGCAGCCCAGAGCGGGGGGCCCCCTCTGAGCAGTTCTTC	CASSPERGAPSEQFF
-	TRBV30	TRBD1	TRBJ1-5	TGTGCCTGGAGTGGGGGACAGGGGAATCAGCCCCAGCATTTT	CAWSGGQGNQPQHF
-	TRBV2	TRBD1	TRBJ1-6	TGTGCCAGCAGTATCGGGACAGAGAATTCACCCCTCCACTTT	CASSIGTENSPLHF
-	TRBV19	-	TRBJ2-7	TGTGCCAGTAGTTCAATGACTCAGAAGGGGAACGACGAGCAGTACTTC	CASSSMTQKGNDEQYF
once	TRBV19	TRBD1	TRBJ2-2	TGTGCCAGTAGTATAAAGGGACAGGGGGCATCCGGGGAGCTGTTTTTT	CASSIKGQGASGELFF
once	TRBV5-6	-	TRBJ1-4	TGTGCCAGCAGCTTAGACACGGCGGAAGAAAAACTGTTTTTT	CASSLDTAEEKLFF
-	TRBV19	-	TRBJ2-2	TGTGCCAGTAGTATCCCCCGGGACACGTTGAACACCGGGGAGCTGTTTTTT	CASSIPRDTLNTGELFF
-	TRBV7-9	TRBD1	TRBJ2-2	TGTGCCAGCCGGGACAGGAGAAGCACCGGGGAGCTGTTTTTT	CASRDRRSTGELFF
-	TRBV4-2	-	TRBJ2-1	TGTGCCAGCAGCCAAGGTGAGGGGATCTCCTACAATGAGCAGTTCTTC	CASSQGEGISYNEQFF
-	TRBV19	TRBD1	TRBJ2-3	TGTGCCAGTAGTATAGCGGGGACAGGGGCCACAGATACGCAGTATTTT	CASSIAGTGATDTQYF
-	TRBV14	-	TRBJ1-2	TGTGCCAGCAGCCAAGATCCGATGGGGGGCCTCGGCTACACCTTC	CASSQDPMGGLGYTF
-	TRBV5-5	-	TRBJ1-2	TGTGCCAGCAGCTTGGTGGGGGGAGGGAGCTACACCTTC	CASSLVGGGSYTF
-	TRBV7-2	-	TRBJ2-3	TGTGCCAGCAGCTTAGAGGCGGGAGATACGCAGTATTTT	CASSLEAGDTQYF
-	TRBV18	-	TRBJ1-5	TGTGCCAGCTCACCGGAGTACAATCAGCCCCAGCATTTT	CASSPEYNQPQHF
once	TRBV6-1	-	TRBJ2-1	TGTGCCAGCAGTGGGGAGCCGGGGGCGGTCCCTAGGGATGAGCAGTTCTTC	CASSGEPGAVPRDEQFF
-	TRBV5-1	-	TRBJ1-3	TGCGCCAGCAGCTTGGCTGGTAGGGGAAACACCATATATTTT	CASSLAGRGNTIYF
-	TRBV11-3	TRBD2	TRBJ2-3	TGTGCCAGCAGTCCCGGGACTAGCGGCACAGATACGCAGTATTTT	CASSPGTSGTDTQYF
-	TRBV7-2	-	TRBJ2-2	TGTGCCAGCACCCCGGTTCTCACCGGGGAGCTGTTTTTT	CASTPVLTGELFF
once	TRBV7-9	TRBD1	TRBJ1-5	TGCGCCAGCAGCTTAGTATCCGGACAGGGTAATCAGCCCCAGCATTTT	CASSLVSGQGNQPQHF
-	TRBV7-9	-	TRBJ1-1	TGTGCCAGCAGCTTGGGGTCGGGCGGGGCTTTCTTT	CASSLGSGGAFF
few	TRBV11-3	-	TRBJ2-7	TGTGCCAGCAGCCTTACCCCACTAGCCGAGCAGTACTTC	CASSLTPLAEQYF
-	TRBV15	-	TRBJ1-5	TGTGCCACCAGCAGAGCCAGGGTTGGCAATCAGCCCCAGCATTTT	CATSRARVGNQPQHF
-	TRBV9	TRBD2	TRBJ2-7	TGTGCCAGCAGCGTAGCGGGGGGGCTGGACGAGCAGTACTTC	CASSVAGGLDEQYF
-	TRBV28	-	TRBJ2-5	TGTGCCACCTCGGGGGAGACCCAGTACTTC	CATSGETQYF
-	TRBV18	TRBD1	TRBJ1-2	TGTGCCAGCTCACGCACAGGGGACTATGGCTACACCTTC	CASSRTGDYGYTF
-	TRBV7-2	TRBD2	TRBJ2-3	TGTGCCAGCAGCTTCCGGACTAGCGGGGTAGGAGATACGCAGTATTTT	CASSFRTSGVGDTQYF
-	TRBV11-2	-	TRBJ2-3	TGTGCCAGCAGCTTCCGGGCAGCGGATACGCAGTATTTT	CASSFRAADTQYF
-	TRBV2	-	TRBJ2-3	TGTGCCAGCAGTGAAAAAGGTCAGGGGTCGGAAATTGGGGATACGCAGTATTTT	CASSEKGQGSEIGDTQYF